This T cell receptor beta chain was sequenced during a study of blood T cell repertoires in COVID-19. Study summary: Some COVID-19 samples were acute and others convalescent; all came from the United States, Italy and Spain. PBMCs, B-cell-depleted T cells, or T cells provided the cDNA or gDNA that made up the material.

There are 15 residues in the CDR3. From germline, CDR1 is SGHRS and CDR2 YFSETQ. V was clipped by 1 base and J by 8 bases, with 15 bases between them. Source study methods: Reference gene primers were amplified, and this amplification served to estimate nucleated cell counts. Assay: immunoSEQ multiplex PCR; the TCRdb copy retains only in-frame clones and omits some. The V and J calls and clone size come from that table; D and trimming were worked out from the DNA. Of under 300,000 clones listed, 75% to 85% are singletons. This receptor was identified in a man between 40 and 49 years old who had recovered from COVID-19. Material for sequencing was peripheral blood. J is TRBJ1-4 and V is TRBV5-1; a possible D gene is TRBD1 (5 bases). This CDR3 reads CASSLRAGVGEKLFF. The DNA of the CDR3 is TGCGCCAGCAGCTTGAGAGCGGGGGTAGGGGAAAAACTGTTTTTT.